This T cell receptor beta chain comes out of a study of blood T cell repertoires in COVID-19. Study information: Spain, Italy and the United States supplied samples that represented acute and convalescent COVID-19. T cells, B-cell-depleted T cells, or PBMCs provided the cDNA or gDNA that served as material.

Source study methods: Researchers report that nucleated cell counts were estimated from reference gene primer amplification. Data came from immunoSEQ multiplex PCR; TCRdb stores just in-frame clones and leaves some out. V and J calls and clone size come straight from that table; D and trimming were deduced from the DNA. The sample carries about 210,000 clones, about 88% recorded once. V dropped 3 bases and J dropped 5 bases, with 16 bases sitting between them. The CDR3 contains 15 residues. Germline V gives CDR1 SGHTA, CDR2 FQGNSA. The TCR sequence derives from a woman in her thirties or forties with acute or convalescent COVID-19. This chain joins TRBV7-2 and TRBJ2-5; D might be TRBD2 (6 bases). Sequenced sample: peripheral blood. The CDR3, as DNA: TGTGCCAGCAGCTTGGCTGAAGCTGCGGGGGAGACCCAGTACTTC. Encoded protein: CASSLAEAAGETQYF.